The clone carrying this T cell receptor (beta chain) showed up many times. Its antigen remains unidentified. The V gene lost 4 bases and the J gene lost 2 bases, with 9 bases spanning the gap. Germline assignment: CDR1 SGHRS and CDR2 YFSETQ. The CDR3 extends over 13 amino acids. The cDNA was synthesized by 5'RACE incorporating 10-nucleotide random UMIs. TCRdb processed the 5' RACE reads anew with MiXCR; each CDR3 protein has one entry. The sample lists more than 25,000 distinct CDR3 sequences; about 12% were seen once. These data are taken from a study of neurological immune-mediated disorders. Points from the study as a whole: It was HTLV-1-associated myelopathy that showed the most TCR clonal expansion, while multiple sclerosis showed the least, falling below healthy controls. None of the CDR3 amino acid sequences of expanded clones recurred across subjects, suggesting private repertoires in all groups.

PBMCs stored at -80 C, numbering 2 million, were the origin of the unsorted libraries. The V gene is TRBV5-1, the J gene TRBJ2-5; D is possibly TRBD1 or TRBD2 (5 bases each). The sample consisted of PBMCs. The TCR comes from an older woman in good health. The chain's CDR3 is CASSRDPQETQYF. For the CDR3, the DNA is TGCGCCAGCAGCCGGGACCCACAAGAGACCCAGTACTTC.